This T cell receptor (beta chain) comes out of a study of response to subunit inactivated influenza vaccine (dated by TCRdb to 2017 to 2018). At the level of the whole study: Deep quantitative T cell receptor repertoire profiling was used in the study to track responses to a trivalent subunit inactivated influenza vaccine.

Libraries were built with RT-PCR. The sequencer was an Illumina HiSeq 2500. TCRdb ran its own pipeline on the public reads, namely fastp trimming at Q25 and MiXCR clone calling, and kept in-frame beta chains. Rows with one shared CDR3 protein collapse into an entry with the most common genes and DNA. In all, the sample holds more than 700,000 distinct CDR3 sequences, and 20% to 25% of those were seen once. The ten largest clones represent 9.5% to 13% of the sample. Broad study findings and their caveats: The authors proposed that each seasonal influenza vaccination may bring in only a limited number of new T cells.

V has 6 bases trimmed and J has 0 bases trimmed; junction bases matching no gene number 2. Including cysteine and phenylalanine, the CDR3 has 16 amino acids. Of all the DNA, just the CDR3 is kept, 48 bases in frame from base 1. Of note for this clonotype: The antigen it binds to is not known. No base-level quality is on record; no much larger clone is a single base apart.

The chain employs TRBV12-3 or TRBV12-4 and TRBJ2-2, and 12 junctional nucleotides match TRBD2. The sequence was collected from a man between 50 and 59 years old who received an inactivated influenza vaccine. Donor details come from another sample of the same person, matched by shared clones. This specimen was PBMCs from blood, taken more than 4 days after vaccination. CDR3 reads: CASRRTSGANTGELFF. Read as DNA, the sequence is TGTGCCAGCAGACGGACTAGCGGGGCGAACACCGGGGAGCTGTTTTTT.